This T cell receptor beta chain comes out of a study of cytomegalovirus exposure and HLA in healthy donors. Notes on the study in general: In a later analysis, a missense DCLRE1C variant was linked to TCR beta V- and J-gene trimming.

60 Vbeta and 13 Jbeta primers were used in PCR. Produced via immunoSEQ multiplex PCR; TCRdb's table is partial and in-frame only. The sample yields over 100,000 clones, approximately 70% seen once. Turning to this clone: Its matching antigen is unknown.

CDR3 length: 19 residues. From germline, CDR1 is LGHNT and CDR2 FRNRAP. The V end was cut by 1 base, the J end by 7 bases, with 26 bases between. The receptor was derived from a man aged 25 to 40 in good health and CMV-seropositive. The sample was PBMCs. V is TRBV12-5 and J is TRBJ2-1, with D possibly being TRBD1 (8 bases). CDR3 sequence (DNA): TGTGCTAGTGGTTTGGACCGACAGGGGCCTCCGGCCGGGGGGAATGAGCAGTTCTTC. It codes for CASGLDRQGPPAGGNEQFF.